This TCR beta chain came from a study of high-grade serous ovarian cancer treatment subgroups. Study results and caveats: CDR1 and CDR2 were left unanalyzed; analyses focused on CDR3.

Of note for this clone: Its antigen is not known.

Germline lookup yields CDR1 SGHTS and CDR2 YDEGEE. This CDR3 is built from 14 residues. Trimming took 6 bases from V and 3 from J, leaving 13 bases between them. TCRdb's copy holds only in-frame clones and misses some; the assay was immunoSEQ multiplex PCR. Of about 16,000 clones detected, under 85% appear once; the ten largest clones hold 3.5% to 5%. Tumor samples were taken before definitive surgery or chemotherapy. The chain recombines TRBV5-8 with TRBJ1-5, with a possible D match to TRBD1 (5 bases). The receptor's source is a human donor with high-grade serous ovarian cancer. Source material: tumor tissue. The CDR3 protein is CASIPGRHNQPQHF. The CDR3 nucleotides are TGTGCCAGCATCCCGGGACGGCACAATCAGCCCCAGCATTTT. The full variable domain, rest sourced from reference TRBV5-8 and TRBJ1-5, is EAGVTQSPTHLIKTRGQQATLRCSPISGHTSVYWYQQALGLGLQFLLWYDEGEERNRGNFPPRFSGRQFPNYSSELNVNALELEDSALYLCASIPGRHNQPQHFGDGTRLSIL.